This is a list of T cell receptor beta chains from one sample in a study of identical twins. TCRdb re-called the 5' RACE reads through MiXCR, storing one row per CDR3 protein. The sample holds over 500,000 distinct CDR3 sequences, around 20% seen once. This sample also appeared in a second study, on T cells expressing NK-cell markers.

Sequences were obtained from CD4+ T cells sorted from blood. The receptor set was obtained from a woman aged 18-29 years in good health. Each CDR3 is given with its conserved first and last residue. A D gene is named only where the DNA matches it firmly. Rows give clone size only sometimes, using once, few, many, or a class for an expanded clone.

v_gene	j_gene	abundance	d_gene	CDR3nt	CDR3aa
TRBV20-1	TRBJ1-2	few	.	TGCAGTGCTAACGGCTACACCTTC	CSANGYTF
TRBV6-5	TRBJ2-1	many	TRBD2	TGTGCCAGCAGTTACTCGATTGCCAGCGGGGGCAATGAGCAGTTCTTC	CASSYSIASGGNEQFF
TRBV2	TRBJ2-1	few	TRBD2	TGTGCCAGCAGACTAGCGGGGGGGGAGCAGTTCTTC	CASRLAGGEQFF
TRBV21-1	TRBJ2-3	.	.	TGTGCCAGCAGCAAGCTAGCGGGATTCACAGATACGCAGTATTTT	CASSKLAGFTDTQYF
TRBV4-3	TRBJ2-3	.	TRBD2	TGCGCCAGCAGCCAAGGGTCCGGACTAGCGGGCACAGATACGCAGTATTTT	CASSQGSGLAGTDTQYF
TRBV11-2	TRBJ2-1	.	.	TGTGCCAGCAGCCCCTCTAGCGCCCCTTCCTCCAATGAGCAGTTCTTC	CASSPSSAPSSNEQFF
TRBV29-1	TRBJ1-4	.	.	TGCAGCGTTGAAGATCGGAAGGAAAAACTGTTTTTT	CSVEDRKEKLFF
TRBV10-1	TRBJ2-3	few	.	TGCGCCAGCGGGAAGAACACAGATACGCAGTATTTT	CASGKNTDTQYF
TRBV10-1	TRBJ2-7	few	.	TGCGCCAGCAGTGAGTCCGGGGCAGGGAACCACGAGCAGTACTTC	CASSESGAGNHEQYF
TRBV7-2	TRBJ2-3	few	.	TGTGCCAGCAGCTTGATCCGACGGGCGAGCACAGATACGCAGTATTTT	CASSLIRRASTDTQYF
TRBV20-1	TRBJ1-6	.	.	TGCAGTGCTAGAGGAGGGTCCGCCAATTCACCCCTCCACTTT	CSARGGSANSPLHF
TRBV6-5	TRBJ1-4	few	.	TGTGCCAGCAGTTACGGTTTTTCCGTAACTAATGAAAAACTGTTTTTT	CASSYGFSVTNEKLFF
TRBV15	TRBJ1-6	.	.	TGTGCCACCAGCCCTAAGAAGGTCTCCTATAATTCACCCCTCCACTTT	CATSPKKVSYNSPLHF
TRBV9	TRBJ1-1	.	.	TGTGCCAGCAGCGTAGGGCAGGGGCACACTGAAGCTTTCTTT	CASSVGQGHTEAFF
TRBV20-1	TRBJ2-1	.	TRBD2	TGCAGTGCTAACCGCCCCGCGCTGGGGGGGATCGATGAGCAGTTCTTC	CSANRPALGGIDEQFF
TRBV18	TRBJ1-2	.	.	TGTGCCAGCTCACCACCCATAGGGGCGGAGGAGGGCTACACCTTC	CASSPPIGAEEGYTF
TRBV6-5	TRBJ2-1	few	.	TGTGCCAGCGGGTCTACCTACAATGAGCAGTTCTTC	CASGSTYNEQFF
TRBV20-1	TRBJ1-1	.	.	TGCAGTGCTAGAGCCCCAGGGCGTGGCACTGAAGCTTTCTTT	CSARAPGRGTEAFF
TRBV6-5	TRBJ2-2	few	.	TGTGCCAGCAGTTACTCGCGCCAGGCGAACACCGGGGAGCTGTTTTTT	CASSYSRQANTGELFF
TRBV19	TRBJ1-1	.	.	TGTGCCAGTAGTACTCCGCGGGGTCGGCACACTGAAGCTTTCTTT	CASSTPRGRHTEAFF
TRBV5-1	TRBJ2-3	.	TRBD2	TGCGCCAGCAAGTCCCCTCGGGGGGTAAGCGCAGATACGCAGTATTTT	CASKSPRGVSADTQYF
TRBV5-1	TRBJ2-1	.	.	TGCGCCAGCAGCTTGATCCTAGCCGCCAATGAGCAGTTCTTC	CASSLILAANEQFF
TRBV12-3/TRBV12-4	TRBJ2-3	.	TRBD2	TGTGCCAGCAGTCCGGGACTAGCGGGGGGGCATACGCAGTATTTT	CASSPGLAGGHTQYF
TRBV29-1	TRBJ2-1	.	.	TGCAGCGTTTCCCCGGGGGCCTCCCAAGAAAAAAGGGAGCAGTTCTTC	CSVSPGASQEKREQFF
TRBV12-3/TRBV12-4	TRBJ2-2	once	.	TGTGCCAGCAGTACGACAAACCGGGGGCACCAAAACACCGGGGAGCTGTTTTTT	CASSTTNRGHQNTGELFF
TRBV7-8	TRBJ1-6	many	TRBD1	TGTGCCAGCAGCTTACGGACAGGGACACCCCTCCACTTT	CASSLRTGTPLHF
TRBV7-9	TRBJ2-5	many	TRBD1	TGTGCCAGCAGCCGAGCAACCGGGACAGGCCTCCAAGAGACCCAGTACTTC	CASSRATGTGLQETQYF
TRBV27	TRBJ2-6	few	.	TGTGCCAGCAGTTTCTCCAGGGCAGCTGGGGCCAACGTCCTGACTTTC	CASSFSRAAGANVLTF
TRBV10-1	TRBJ2-7	once	.	TGCGCCAGCAGTGATCAGGGGCCGACCTACGAGCAGTACTTC	CASSDQGPTYEQYF